The 28 T cell receptor beta chains reported below all come from one sample, sequenced in a study of shared clonotypes between healthy human individuals. Measured with immunoSEQ multiplex PCR; TCRdb has only the in-frame clones, and not every one. This sample has 490,000 or so clones, with about 80% found just once. Sequencing was carried out using PBMCs. The receptors originated from a woman between 40 and 50 years old in good health. Some clones in this sample may be carry-over from other donors' samples.

The chain employs TRBV4-2 and TRBJ1-6, with 8 bases lining up with TRBD1. Trimming removed 1 base from V and 7 bases from J; junction bases left unmatched: 0. The CDR3 totals 14 residues. Germline V gene lookup returns CDR1 LGHNA and CDR2 YNFKEQ. The CDR3 protein is CASSQAGGNSPLHF. The CDR3 bases are TGTGCCAGCAGCCAAGCAGGGGGCAATTCACCCCTCCACTTT.

J is TRBJ2-5 and V is TRBV20-1, with a weak D call TRBD2 (5 bases). Germline-derived CDR1 and CDR2 are DFQATT and SNEGSKA (reference sequence). The CDR3 sequence is 11 residues long. V was pared by 8 bases and J by 5 bases, with 12 bases between. The CDR3 spells CSTGKTETQYF. CDR3 DNA: TGCAGTACCGGGAAGACGGAGACCCAGTACTTC.

V usage is TRBV5-5 and J usage is TRBJ2-5; 14 bases fit TRBD2. V was clipped by 5 bases and J by 1 base; unmatched bases: 10. This CDR3 comprises 18 residues. CDR1 SGHKS and CDR2 YYEKEE come from the germline V gene (reference sequence). CDR3 DNA sequence: TGTGCCAGCAGGTACCTCGGGACTAGCGGGGGTCTCCAAGAGACCCAGTACTTC. Protein sequence: CASRYLGTSGGLQETQYF. Looking up the rest from reference TRBV5-5 and TRBJ2-5 gives the full variable domain: DAGVTQSPTHLIKTRGQQVTLRCSPISGHKSVSWYQQVLGQGPQFIFQYYEKEERGRGNFPDRFSARQFPNYSSELNVNALLLGDSALYLCASRYLGTSGGLQETQYFGPGTRLLVL.

The chain joins TRBV14 to TRBJ2-6; a possible D gene is TRBD2 (6 bases). CDR3 length: 19 amino acids. CDR1 is SGHDN and CDR2 is FVKESK in the germline V gene. V dropped 5 bases and J dropped 0 bases, with 20 bases sitting between them. CDR3 coding DNA: TGTGCCAGCAGCTTACACGGGGGAAATTCGCTCTCTGGGGCCAACGTCCTGACTTTC. Residues: CASSLHGGNSLSGANVLTF.

The chain joins TRBV5-1 to TRBJ2-2; D possibly corresponds to TRBD1 (6 bases). There are 17 residues in the CDR3. The V gene's germline CDR1 is SGHRS and CDR2 YFSETQ. V was pared by 4 bases and J by 6 bases, with 22 bases between. This CDR3 is CASSPSLMGASAGELFF. CDR3 coding DNA: TGCGCCAGCAGCCCGTCGTTGATGGGGGCATCGGCCGGGGAGCTGTTTTTT.

The chain employs TRBV4-1 and TRBJ1-2; D perhaps matches TRBD1 (6 bases). The CDR3 loop spans 15 amino acids. V shed 0 bases and J shed 4 bases, with 12 bases lying between them. From germline, CDR1 is MGHRA and CDR2 YSYEKL. CDR3 bases: TGCGCCAGCAGCCAAGAGGAGGCAGGGGCCTATGGCTACACCTTC. As protein: CASSQEEAGAYGYTF.

This clone was recorded once. The chain couples TRBV10-2 to TRBJ1-4, with D perhaps TRBD1 (5 bases). The CDR3 runs to 16 residues. The germline gives CDR1 WSHSY, CDR2 SAAADI. Deletions cut 0 bases from V and 7 bases from J, with 15 bases between. CDR3 loop: CASSESGGALGEKLFF. The DNA of the CDR3 is TGCGCCAGCAGTGAGTCGGGTGGGGCGTTGGGTGAAAAACTGTTTTTT.

The chain links TRBV6-6 to TRBJ2-1; tentative D call: TRBD2 (5 bases). CDR3 length: 14 residues. Trimming took 0 bases from V and 7 from J, leaving 10 bases between them. Germline CDR1 reads MNHNY; CDR2 reads SVGAGI (reference sequence). Here the CDR3 DNA reads TGTGCCAGCAGTTACTCATCCACGGGAAATGAGCAGTTCTTC. This codes for CASSYSSTGNEQFF.

The chain carries TRBV5-1 and TRBJ1-2, with unresolved D. Trimming removed 0 bases from V and 8 bases from J, with 14 bases in between. Germline CDR1 is SGHRS and CDR2 is YFSETQ. CDR3 size: 14 residues. The CDR3 nucleotides read TGCGCCAGCAGCTTGGCGTTGAGCGGAGAGGGCTACACCTTC. It encodes CASSLALSGEGYTF.

This sequence joins TRBV7-8 and TRBJ2-7; 8 positions agree with TRBD2. J gave up 6 bases and V 0 bases, and 4 bases lay outside the gene matches. Germline V gene sequence: CDR1 SGHVS, CDR2 FQNEAQ. The CDR3 totals 14 residues. The CDR3 protein is CASSLAETSAEQYF. As DNA, the CDR3 is TGTGCCAGCAGCTTAGCTGAGACTAGCGCCGAGCAGTACTTC.

This clone was recorded once. The gene calls are TRBV25-1 and TRBJ2-7; D remains ambiguous. Germline V gene data show CDR1 as MGHDK and CDR2 as SYGVNS. This CDR3 region has 14 residues. V was pared by 0 bases and J by 0 bases, with 6 bases between. CDR3 in amino acids: CASSEYPYSYEQYF. For the CDR3, the DNA is TGTGCCAGCAGTGAATACCCCTACTCCTACGAGCAGTACTTC.

V is TRBV10-3 and J is TRBJ2-1; 7 bases map to TRBD1. CDR1 and CDR2 from the germline V gene are ENHRY and SYGVKD. CDR3 size: 15 residues. V trimming: 2 bases; J trimming: 2 bases; junction bases outside the gene matches: 3. CDR3 in DNA: TGTGCCATCAGTGAGGAGGGGGCACCCTACAATGAGCAGTTCTTC. Translation: CAISEEGAPYNEQFF.

The V gene is TRBV5-1, the J gene TRBJ2-6, with D possibly called TRBD1 or TRBD2 (5 bases each). Trimming removed 0 bases from V and 4 bases from J, with 14 bases in between. Germline loops: CDR1 SGHRS, CDR2 YFSETQ. This CDR3 region has 17 residues. The CDR3 is CASSLGAQGPGANVLTF. The CDR3 DNA follows: TGCGCCAGCAGCTTGGGCGCCCAGGGACCCGGGGCCAACGTCCTGACTTTC.

V usage is TRBV5-4 and J usage is TRBJ2-3, with 13 bases fitting TRBD2. The V segment lost 4 bases and the J segment 6 bases; nucleotides outside the gene matches: 11. CDR3 size: 17 residues. Per the germline V gene, CDR1 is SGHNT and CDR2 is YYREEE (reference sequence). The CDR3 bases are TGTGCCAGCAGCCTCGGACTAGCGGGAGCGACGAGGGATACGCAGTATTTT. Amino acid sequence: CASSLGLAGATRDTQYF.

The chain recombines TRBV27 with TRBJ2-2; unclear D gene. CDR1 is MNHEY, CDR2 SMNVEV, per germline (reference sequence). CDR3 size: 15 residues. The V and J ends lost 2 bases and 6 bases respectively, with 13 bases between them. Here the CDR3 DNA reads TGTGCCAGCAGTTTAGACGTCACTTGGTCCGGGGAGCTGTTTTTT. It codes for CASSLDVTWSGELFF.

This chain joins TRBV30 and TRBJ2-2, with 11 bases fitting TRBD1. Losses at the gene ends were 0 bases for V and 6 bases for J; bases not matched to a gene: 9. This CDR3 comprises 17 residues. The germline CDR1 and CDR2 sequences are GTSNPN and SVGIG (reference sequence). In DNA, the CDR3 is TGTGCCTGGAGTGTTTCGTCGGACAGGGGGCAGGCCGGGGAGCTGTTTTTT. This sequence encodes CAWSVSSDRGQAGELFF.

V gene TRBV28 combines with J gene TRBJ2-5, with D tentatively TRBD1 (5 bases). CDR1 and CDR2 from the germline V gene are MDHEN and SYDVKM. The CDR3 sequence is 16 residues long. The germline V and J ends were trimmed by 3 bases and 2 bases, with 16 bases remaining between them. The CDR3 nucleotides read TGTGCCAGCAGTTTCCGTCCTCGACAGATTCAAGAGACCCAGTACTTC. It codes for CASSFRPRQIQETQYF.

This clone has ten or more counts. The chain recombines TRBV4-2 with TRBJ2-7; 10 bases line up with TRBD2. Looked up from germline, CDR1 is LGHNA and CDR2 is YNFKEQ. With 0 bases clipped from V and 3 bases from J, the junction kept 5 bases outside the gene matches. There are 16 residues in the CDR3. This CDR3 reads CASSQDAASGGYEQYF. Written as DNA, the CDR3 is TGTGCCAGCAGCCAAGACGCGGCTAGCGGGGGCTACGAGCAGTACTTC.

This chain uses TRBV15 with TRBJ2-5; 8 bases match TRBD2. This CDR3 region has 15 residues. J lost 7 bases, V lost 3 bases, and 10 bases had no gene match. Looked up from germline, CDR1 is LNHNV and CDR2 is YYDKDF (reference sequence). The CDR3 is CATSSPLAGQVTQYF. CDR3 DNA sequence: TGTGCCACCAGCAGCCCTCTAGCGGGCCAGGTGACCCAGTACTTC.

J is TRBJ2-7 and V is TRBV5-1; D may be TRBD1 (7 bases). Trimming pared 6 bases from V and 1 base from J, leaving 14 bases between. CDR3 length equals 14 residues. Germline loops: CDR1 SGHRS, CDR2 YFSETQ. This chain's CDR3 is CASTGDSTSYEQYF. In DNA, the CDR3 is TGCGCCAGCACGGGGGACAGTACTTCCTACGAGCAGTACTTC.

Details on this clone: A far larger clone is off by one base, so a read error is likely. The genes are TRBV4-1 and TRBJ1-1; D is perhaps TRBD1 (5 bases). V was clipped by 4 bases and J by 5 bases, with 20 bases between them. In germline, CDR1 is MGHRA, CDR2 YSYEKL. The CDR3 length is 16 residues. CDR3 DNA sequence: TGCGCCAGCAGCCCACTCAAGGGACGGGCGCATACTGAAGCTTTCTTT. Translated, it gives CASSPLKGRAHTEAFF.

The chain links TRBV29-1 to TRBJ2-7; D is possibly TRBD1 (5 bases). Trimming stripped 3 bases from V and 4 bases from J, with 7 bases between. This CDR3 comprises 11 residues. The V gene's germline CDR1 is SQVTM and CDR2 ANQGSEA. The CDR3 DNA follows: TGCAGCGTTGATGCAGGGTACGAGCAGTACTTC. It is translated as CSVDAGYEQYF.

This sequence joins TRBV7-9 and TRBJ2-2; D is possibly TRBD2 (5 bases). This CDR3 has 15 amino acids. Germline V gives CDR1 SEHNR, CDR2 FQNEAQ (reference sequence). V was pared by 8 bases and J by 2 bases, with 15 bases between. CDR3 in amino acids: CASPRGGLNTGELFF. CDR3 in DNA: TGTGCCAGCCCCAGAGGCGGGCTCAACACCGGGGAGCTGTTTTTT.

This sequence joins TRBV2 and TRBJ1-4, with no clear D. This CDR3 is built from 14 residues. V was clipped by 3 bases and J by 8 bases, with 13 bases between them. CDR1 is SNHLY and CDR2 is FYNNEI in the germline V gene. CDR3 sequence (DNA): TGTGCCAGCAGTGAGCTAGGTTACGGAGAAAAACTGTTTTTT. Translation: CASSELGYGEKLFF.

The chain is built from TRBV4-3 and TRBJ2-3; weak D call: TRBD2 (6 bases). This CDR3 is built from 16 residues. The V gene's germline CDR1 is LGHNA and CDR2 YSLEER. V lost 5 bases and J 8 bases, leaving 23 bases between the germline ends. The CDR3 DNA is TGCGCCAGCAGCTTGCGACTAGACGGTGATGGATCTACGCAGTATTTT. Amino acid sequence: CASSLRLDGDGSTQYF.

The gene calls are TRBV28 and TRBJ2-3, with a possible D match to TRBD1 (5 bases). This CDR3 is built from 14 residues. Germline V gene data show CDR1 as MDHEN and CDR2 as SYDVKM. Trimming shortened V by 2 bases and J by 4 bases, and 10 bases separated the two germline ends. The CDR3 sequence is CASSLMGQSDTQYF. The CDR3 bases are TGTGCCAGCAGTTTAATGGGGCAATCAGATACGCAGTATTTT. The entire variable domain, with the rest obtained from reference TRBV28 and TRBJ2-3, is as follows: DVKVTQSSRYLVKRTGEKVFLECVQDMDHENMFWYRQDPGLGLRLIYFSYDVKMKEKGDIPEGYSVSREKKERFSLILESASTNQTSMYLCASSLMGQSDTQYFGPGTRLTVL.

Only one count was recorded for this clone. V gene TRBV5-1 combines with J gene TRBJ2-1; 11 positions match TRBD2. V lost 4 bases, J lost 5 bases, and 8 bases stayed unmatched. Germline V gives CDR1 SGHRS, CDR2 YFSETQ. This CDR3 region has 16 residues. CDR3: CASSMRPSGRHNEQFF. In DNA, the CDR3 is TGCGCCAGCAGCATGAGGCCTAGCGGGAGGCACAATGAGCAGTTCTTC.

The CDR3 loop reads CASSPGTSGFTDTQYF. In nucleotides, the CDR3 is TGTGCCAGCAGTCCCGGGACTAGCGGATTCACAGATACGCAGTATTTT. The rearrangement uses TRBV28 and TRBJ2-3; 11 bases match TRBD2. Germline V gene data show CDR1 as MDHEN and CDR2 as SYDVKM. J was trimmed by 2 bases and V by 5 bases; bases with no gene match: 6. CDR3 length: 16 amino acids.